This TCR beta chain was captured in a study of shared clonotypes between healthy human individuals. CD45RO-negative CD8 cells positively selected for CCR7 made up the naive population, which excluded terminally differentiated effector memory CD45RA+ cells. Some clones are missing from TCRdb's copy, which holds only in-frame ones; the method was immunoSEQ multiplex PCR. This sample has 1.5 million to 2.5 million clones, with approximately 94% found just once. V lost 5 bases and J 0 bases, leaving 11 bases between the germline ends. Germline loops: CDR1 MNHEY, CDR2 SVGAGI. The CDR3 is 15 amino acids. The receptor's source is a man between 18 and 29 years old in good health. This chain connects TRBV6-5 to TRBJ1-5; D not resolved. Sequencing used naive CD8+ T cells sorted from blood. CDR3 in DNA: TGTGCCAGCAGTGCTCAGACGGATAGCAATCAGCCCCAGCATTTT. It specifies CASSAQTDSNQPQHF.